Each of the 27 T cell receptor beta chains below was sequenced from the same sample in a study of blood T cell repertoires in COVID-19. The data were produced by immunoSEQ multiplex PCR, yet TCRdb's version contains in-frame clones alone and is incomplete. In the table there are tens of thousands of clones, 65% to 85% of which are singletons. The sample comprised peripheral blood. These receptors came from a human donor in a cohort sampled during active COVID-19.

The gene calls are TRBV6-4 and TRBJ2-1; D possibly corresponds to TRBD1 (5 bases). CDR1 and CDR2 from the germline V gene are MRHNA and SNTAGT. This CDR3 has 13 amino acids. Deletions cut 8 bases from V and 5 bases from J, with 13 bases between. CDR3 protein: CASATASNNEQFF. Here the CDR3 DNA reads TGTGCCAGCGCGACAGCATCAAACAATGAGCAGTTCTTC.

This chain connects TRBV25-1 to TRBJ2-7; 7 positions agree with TRBD1. The germline CDR1 and CDR2 sequences are MGHDK and SYGVNS. The CDR3 is 13 amino acids. Trimming took 4 bases from V and 5 from J; bases not matched to a gene: 5. The CDR3 bases are TGTGCCAGCAGTGTGACAGGGACCGACGAGCAGTACTTC. Amino acid sequence: CASSVTGTDEQYF.

This chain's CDR3 is CASSSRLENIQYF. CDR3 DNA: TGTGCCAGCAGTTCTAGATTAGAAAACATTCAGTACTTC. The gene calls are TRBV27 and TRBJ2-4; D not certain. V lost 4 bases and J lost 5, with 9 bases in between. CDR1 and CDR2 (germline): MNHEY, SMNVEV (reference sequence). The CDR3 has 13 amino acids.

V gene TRBV11-3 combines with J gene TRBJ1-1, with 7 nucleotides matching TRBD1. The germline gives CDR1 SGHNT, CDR2 YENEEA. CDR3 length equals 15 residues. The V segment lost 7 bases and the J segment 4 bases; nucleotides outside the gene matches: 12. CDR3 nucleotides: TGTGCCAGCAATGTACAGGGGACCTGGGGCACTGAAGCTTTCTTT. It yields the protein CASNVQGTWGTEAFF.

V gene TRBV2 combines with J gene TRBJ2-1; the match to TRBD1 covers 7 bases. Looked up from germline, CDR1 is SNHLY and CDR2 is FYNNEI. The CDR3 consists of 15 residues. Losses at the gene ends were 7 bases for V and 5 bases for J; bases not matched to a gene: 11. CDR3 protein: CASTADRVAHNEQFF. CDR3 DNA: TGTGCCAGCACTGCAGACAGGGTGGCACACAATGAGCAGTTCTTC.

V is TRBV6-5 and J is TRBJ1-6; TRBD1 is a possible D gene (5 bases). This CDR3 comprises 13 residues. The germline V gene has CDR1 MNHEY and CDR2 SVGAGI. V lost 2 bases to trimming and J lost 9 bases, with 8 bases between them. The CDR3 spells CASSYDRGSPLHF. The CDR3 region has the DNA TGTGCCAGCAGTTACGACAGAGGTTCACCCCTCCACTTT.

The chain carries TRBV19 and TRBJ1-4; a possible D gene is TRBD1 (6 bases). From germline, CDR1 is LNHDA and CDR2 SQIVND (reference sequence). V shed 6 bases and J shed 4 bases, with 9 bases lying between them. The CDR3 spans 13 residues. The CDR3: CASRTGNNEKLFF. The DNA of the CDR3 is TGTGCCAGTAGGACAGGAAATAATGAAAAACTGTTTTTT. Filled out from reference TRBV19 and TRBJ1-4, the complete variable domain reads DGGITQSPKYLFRKEGQNVTLSCEQNLNHDAMYWYRQDPGQGLRLIYYSQIVNDFQKGDIAEGYSVSREKKESFPLTVTSAQKNPTAFYLCASRTGNNEKLFFGSGTQLSVL.

The chain has TRBV5-1 and TRBJ2-2, with 7 bases aligning to TRBD1. Germline V lookup: CDR1 SGHRS, CDR2 YFSETQ. This CDR3 region has 17 residues. Germline trimming cut 0 bases from V and 5 bases from J; bases unmatched to any gene: 10. CDR3: CASSLAFRTGKTGELFF. The CDR3 DNA reads TGCGCCAGCAGCTTGGCCTTCAGGACAGGAAAAACCGGGGAGCTGTTTTTT.

The chain employs TRBV4-2 and TRBJ2-6; TRBD1 aligns across 8 bases. J gave up 0 bases and V 5 bases, and 9 bases lay outside the gene matches. CDR1 LGHNA and CDR2 YNFKEQ come from the germline V gene. The CDR3 covers 18 residues. CDR3 nucleotides: TGTGCCAGCAGCACCCGGACAGGGTCTAGCTCTGGGGCCAACGTCCTGACTTTC. Its protein is CASSTRTGSSSGANVLTF.

The rearrangement links TRBV6-5 to TRBJ2-7, with TRBD1 matching over 8 bases. The CDR3 has 15 residues. Germline CDR1 reads MNHEY; CDR2 reads SVGAGI. J was trimmed by 0 bases and V by 5 bases; bases with no gene match: 6. In DNA, the CDR3 is TGTGCCAGCAGTACCCGGACAGGGCTCTCCTACGAGCAGTACTTC. This sequence encodes CASSTRTGLSYEQYF.

The J gene is TRBJ1-3, the V gene TRBV7-9; a possible D gene is TRBD1 (5 bases). CDR3 length equals 16 residues. From germline, CDR1 is SEHNR and CDR2 FQNEAQ (reference sequence). Trimming cost V 1 base and J 0 bases, with 10 bases left between them. The DNA for the CDR3 is TGTGCCAGCAGCTTAGGACAGTGGAGCTCTGGAAACACCATATATTTT. Translation gives CASSLGQWSSGNTIYF.

The chain combines TRBV2 with TRBJ2-1; 9 nucleotides line up with TRBD2. CDR1 SNHLY and CDR2 FYNNEI come from the germline V gene. This CDR3 comprises 15 residues. Unmatched junction bases numbered 8, after V lost 2 bases and J lost 9 bases. Here the CDR3 DNA reads TGTGCCAGCAGTGAATCCCGGATTAGCGGGGGTGAGCAGTTCTTC. Translated, it gives CASSESRISGGEQFF.

The genes are TRBV4-2 and TRBJ2-5; TRBD2 aligns across 13 bases. The CDR3 totals 16 residues. Trimming took 0 bases from V and 5 from J; bases not matched to a gene: 3. Per germline, CDR1 LGHNA and CDR2 YNFKEQ. The CDR3 sequence is CASSQEWGLAGETQYF. The CDR3 bases are TGTGCCAGCAGCCAAGAATGGGGACTAGCGGGGGAGACCCAGTACTTC.

The CDR3 spells CASRHRDSSNEKLFF. Here the CDR3 DNA reads TGTGCCAGCAGACACAGGGACAGCTCTAATGAAAAACTGTTTTTT. The genes are TRBV11-2 and TRBJ1-4; 7 bases agree with TRBD1. Trimming took 6 bases from V and 3 from J; bases not matched to a gene: 7. This CDR3 spans 15 amino acids. Germline V CDR1 and CDR2: SGHAT, FQNNGV. The full variable domain, rest sourced from reference TRBV11-2 and TRBJ1-4, is EAGVAQSPRYKIIEKRQSVAFWCNPISGHATLYWYQQILGQGPKLLIQFQNNGVVDDSQLPKDRFSAERLKGVDSTLKIQPAKLEDSAVYLCASRHRDSSNEKLFFGSGTQLSVL.

The J gene is TRBJ2-1, the V gene TRBV3-1 (or the pseudogene TRBV3-2); D unresolved. CDR3 length: 17 residues. The V end was cut by 1 base, the J end by 0 bases, with 13 bases between. CDR1 is LGHDT, CDR2 YNNKEL, per germline (reference sequence). The CDR3 sequence is CASSQVLPRSSYNEQFF. The CDR3 bases are TGTGCCAGCAGCCAAGTCCTCCCCCGGAGCTCCTACAATGAGCAGTTCTTC.

The J gene is TRBJ1-5, the V gene TRBV6-5; TRBD1 agrees at 8 bases. The V gene's germline CDR1 is MNHEY and CDR2 SVGAGI. CDR3 size: 15 residues. Trimming at V came to 9 bases and at J to 2 bases, leaving 9 bases not matched to a gene. The CDR3 nucleotides are TGTGCCAGTCGGACGGACAGGGAGGGCAATCAGCCCCAGCATTTT. It specifies CASRTDREGNQPQHF.

CDR3 in DNA: TGTGCCAGCAGCAGAAACAGGGGGCCGTACGAGCAGTACTTC. The encoded protein is CASSRNRGPYEQYF. This chain connects TRBV5-8 to TRBJ2-7, with TRBD1 matching 9 bases. CDR1 and CDR2 from the germline V gene are SGHTS and YDEGEE. The CDR3 covers 14 residues. V trimming: 4 bases; J trimming: 4 bases; junction bases outside the gene matches: 6.

The rearrangement uses TRBV3-1 (or the pseudogene TRBV3-2) and TRBJ2-3; D may be TRBD2 (6 bases). The CDR3 runs 16 residues. Germline V CDR1 and CDR2: LGHDT, YNNKEL (reference sequence). The V end was cut by 0 bases, the J end by 6 bases, with 16 bases between. The CDR3 coding sequence is TGTGCCAGCAGCCAAGATGCCCAGGCCGCGGGGGATACGCAGTATTTT. Translation gives CASSQDAQAAGDTQYF.

J is TRBJ1-6 and V is TRBV27; the match to TRBD1 covers 9 bases. Germline CDR1 MNHEY, CDR2 SMNVEV (reference sequence). The CDR3 is 15 amino acids. After removal of 4 bases from V and 9 bases from J, the junction contained 7 bases not matched to a gene. The CDR3 protein is CASSSGQGLSSPLHF. Written as DNA, the CDR3 is TGTGCCAGCAGTTCCGGACAGGGGCTTAGTTCACCCCTCCACTTT.

This chain uses TRBV4-1 with TRBJ2-5; tentatively, D is TRBD2 (6 bases). Trimming left V 4 bases short and J 5 bases short, with 17 bases between. The CDR3 spans 15 residues. Germline V CDR1 and CDR2: MGHRA, YSYEKL. In DNA, the CDR3 is TGCGCCAGCAGCCGGAACACGGGACTGGGGGAGACCCAGTACTTC. Amino acid sequence: CASSRNTGLGETQYF.

This clone was detected many times. The CDR3 nucleotides read TGTGCCAGCAGTGATGTCGAGAATCAGCCCCAGCATTTT. It encodes CASSDVENQPQHF. The rearrangement joins TRBV6-1 to TRBJ1-5; D ambiguous. CDR1 and CDR2 from the germline V gene are MNHNS and SASEGT. V was trimmed by 3 bases and J by 4 bases, leaving 7 bases between them. This CDR3 comprises 13 residues.

The chain is built from TRBV1 and TRBJ2-2; the table's D call TRBD2 went unverified against the DNA. TRBV1 corresponds to a pseudogene. The CDR3 consists of 16 residues. The CDR3 DNA is TGCACCAGCAGCCATAAGCGGGGGGGACCTCGCGGGGAGCTGTTTTTT. Amino acids: CTSSHKRGGPRGELFF.

The rearrangement joins TRBV5-6 to TRBJ2-7; D remains unclear. This CDR3 contains 14 residues. Germline assignment: CDR1 SGHDT and CDR2 YYEEEE. Trimming removed 2 bases at V and 3 bases at J, with 12 bases between. The CDR3 nucleotides are TGTGCCAGCAGCTTAAGTGACGGCGGCTACGAGCAGTACTTC. The encoded protein is CASSLSDGGYEQYF.

V is TRBV6-6 and J is TRBJ2-2; D call uncertain. The CDR3 sequence is 12 residues long. Trimming took off 2 bases at V and 8 bases at J, with 6 bases between the two ends. Looked up from germline, CDR1 is MNHNY and CDR2 is SVGAGI (reference sequence). The DNA of the CDR3 is TGTGCCAGCAGTTACCCCACAGGGGAGCTGTTTTTT. Amino acids: CASSYPTGELFF.

The chain links TRBV19 to TRBJ2-3; TRBD2 matches 11 bases. The CDR3 totals 17 residues. V was pared by 3 bases and J by 2 bases, with 7 bases of the junction left unmatched. Germline V CDR1 and CDR2: LNHDA, SQIVND (reference sequence). Here the CDR3 reads CASSIGRLAGNTDTQYF. The CDR3 nucleotides are TGTGCCAGTAGTATCGGCCGACTAGCGGGGAACACAGATACGCAGTATTTT.

The chain joins TRBV7-8 to TRBJ1-4, with D perhaps matching TRBD1 (6 bases). CDR3 length: 15 residues. The germline CDR1 and CDR2 sequences are SGHVS and FQNEAQ. Trimming stripped 3 bases from V and 5 bases from J, with 13 bases between. CDR3 loop: CASSFTTGKNEKLFF. The DNA for the CDR3 is TGTGCCAGCAGCTTTACGACAGGCAAAAATGAAAAACTGTTTTTT.

The chain joins TRBV7-8 to TRBJ2-5; the D gene is possibly TRBD1 (6 bases). CDR3 size: 14 residues. Germline CDR1 reads SGHVS; CDR2 reads FQNEAQ. The V end was cut by 5 bases, the J end by 7 bases, with 17 bases between. The CDR3 bases are TGTGCCAGCAGCCCAAACAGGGTACCGGGGACCCAGTACTTC. It translates to CASSPNRVPGTQYF.